The sequence of this T cell receptor beta chain was determined in a study of Graves' ophthalmopathy and Graves' hyperthyroidism. Overall study results and limits: A majority of expanded thyroid clonotypes exceeding 0.001 frequency were likewise present in blood. Using 13 signatures, a model distinguished ophthalmopathy from stable hyperthyroidism, reaching 85% to 90% sensitivity and approximately 82% specificity.

Transcripts of RNA were the source for amplifying TCR beta CDR3 regions. Second-round multiplex PCR came after first-round RT-PCR with HTBI primers. TCRdb passed the multiplex PCR reads through MiXCR, listing each CDR3 protein once. The table has hundreds of thousands of distinct CDR3 sequences, approximately 22% seen once; the top ten hold around 6.5%. This clonotype was detected only a few times. Antigen specificity is unknown. The V gene's germline CDR1 is SGHAT and CDR2 FQDESV (reference sequence). V gave up 5 bases and J gave up 4 bases, with 29 bases separating them. This CDR3 region has 19 residues. Calling hyperthyroidism stable required that no ophthalmopathy show up within 18 months of follow-up. Serum thyroxine and TRAb, along with clinical symptoms, thyroid ultrasound and orbital computed tomography, were what diagnosis relied on.

Sample: peripheral blood. The rearrangement links TRBV11-1 to TRBJ2-5; perhaps TRBD2 as D (7 bases). The receptor was derived from a young woman with stable Graves' hyperthyroidism. Some clones in this sample may be carry-over from other donors' samples. The CDR3 DNA is TGTGCCAGCAGCACCCTAGACCCGGGGGCGGGGGACCTCCGAGAGACCCAGTACTTC. This sequence encodes CASSTLDPGAGDLRETQYF.